This T cell receptor beta chain is from a study of T cell repertoires in cytomegalovirus infection. Turning to this clonotype: The antigen remains undetermined.

TCRdb fed the reads into MiXCR, producing one record per CDR3 protein. The table includes about 340,000 distinct CDR3 sequences, 25% to 35% detected once. Germline loops: CDR1 SGHVS, CDR2 FNYEAQ. This CDR3 has 15 amino acids. V lost 1 base and J lost 7; bases outside the gene matches: 6. The chain is built from TRBV7-6 and TRBJ2-7; 11 nucleotides agree with TRBD1. This clonotype was sampled from a human donor in good health (CMV status not recorded). Some clones in this sample may be carry-over from other donors' samples. The starting material was cultured PBMCs, obtained from culture after CMV antigen stimulation. For the CDR3, the DNA is TGTGCCAGCAGCTTAGGTGGACAGGGGGCTGGGGAGCAGTACTTC. Protein sequence: CASSLGGQGAGEQYF.